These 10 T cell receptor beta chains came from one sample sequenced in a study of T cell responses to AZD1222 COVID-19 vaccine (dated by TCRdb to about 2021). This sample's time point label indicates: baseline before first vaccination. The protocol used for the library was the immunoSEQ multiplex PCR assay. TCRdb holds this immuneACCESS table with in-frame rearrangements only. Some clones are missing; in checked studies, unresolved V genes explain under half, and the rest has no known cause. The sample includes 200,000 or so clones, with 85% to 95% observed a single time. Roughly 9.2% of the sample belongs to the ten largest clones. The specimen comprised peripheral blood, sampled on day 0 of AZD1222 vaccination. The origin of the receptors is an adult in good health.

CDR3 in amino acids: CASSSAGLDTDTQYF. The CDR3 DNA sequence: TGTGCCAGCAGCTCGGCGGGACTAGACACAGATACGCAGTATTTT. The J gene is TRBJ2-3, the V gene TRBV7-8, with 8 bases that match TRBD2. V shed 4 bases, J shed 2 bases, and the junction held 5 bases outside the gene matches. The CDR3 has 15 residues. The V gene's germline CDR1 is SGHVS and CDR2 FQNEAQ.

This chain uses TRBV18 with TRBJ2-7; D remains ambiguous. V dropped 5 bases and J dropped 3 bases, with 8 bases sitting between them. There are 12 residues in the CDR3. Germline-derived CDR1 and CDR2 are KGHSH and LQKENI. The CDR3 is CASSRDYYEQYF. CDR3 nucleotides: TGTGCCAGCTCAAGGGATTACTACGAGCAGTACTTC.

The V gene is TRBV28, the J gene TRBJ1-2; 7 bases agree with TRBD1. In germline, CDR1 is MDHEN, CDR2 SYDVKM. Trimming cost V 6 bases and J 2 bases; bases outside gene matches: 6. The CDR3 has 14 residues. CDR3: CASSIGTANYGYTF. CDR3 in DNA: TGTGCCAGCAGCATCGGGACAGCGAACTATGGCTACACCTTC.

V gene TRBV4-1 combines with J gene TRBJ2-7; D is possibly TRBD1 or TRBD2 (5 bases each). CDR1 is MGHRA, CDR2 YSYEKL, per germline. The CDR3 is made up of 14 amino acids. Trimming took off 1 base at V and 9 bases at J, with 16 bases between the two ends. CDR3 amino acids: CASSQGDVAIPQYF. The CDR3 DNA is TGCGCCAGCAGCCAAGGGGACGTAGCCATCCCGCAGTACTTC.

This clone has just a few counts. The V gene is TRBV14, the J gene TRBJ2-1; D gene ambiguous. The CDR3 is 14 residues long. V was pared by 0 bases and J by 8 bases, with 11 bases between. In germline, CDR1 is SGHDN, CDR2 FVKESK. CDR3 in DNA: TGTGCCAGCAGCCAAGATAGAAGGTCCGATGAGCAGTTCTTC. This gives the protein CASSQDRRSDEQFF. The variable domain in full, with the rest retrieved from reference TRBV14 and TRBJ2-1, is EAGVTQFPSHSVIEKGQTVTLRCDPISGHDNLYWYRRVMGKEIKFLLHFVKESKQDESGMPNNRFLAERTGGTYSTLKVQPAELEDSGVYFCASSQDRRSDEQFFGPGTRLTVL.

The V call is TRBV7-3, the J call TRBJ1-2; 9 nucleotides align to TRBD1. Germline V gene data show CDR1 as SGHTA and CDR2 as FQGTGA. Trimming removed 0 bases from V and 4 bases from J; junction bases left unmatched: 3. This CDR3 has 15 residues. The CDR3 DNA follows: TGTGCCAGCAGCTTAACACAGGGGGCAACCTATGGCTACACCTTC. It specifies CASSLTQGATYGYTF.

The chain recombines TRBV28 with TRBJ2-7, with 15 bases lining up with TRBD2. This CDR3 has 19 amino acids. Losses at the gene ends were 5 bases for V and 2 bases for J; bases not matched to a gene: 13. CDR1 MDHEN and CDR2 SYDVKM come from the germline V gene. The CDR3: CASSLTSGTSGRPTYEQYF. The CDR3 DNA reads TGTGCCAGCAGTCTAACCTCCGGGACTAGCGGGAGGCCGACCTACGAGCAGTACTTC.

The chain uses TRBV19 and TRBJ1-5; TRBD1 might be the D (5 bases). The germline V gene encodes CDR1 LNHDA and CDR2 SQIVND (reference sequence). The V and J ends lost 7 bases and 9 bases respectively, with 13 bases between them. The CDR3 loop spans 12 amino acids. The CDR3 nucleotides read TGTGCCAGTATGGGGGTAGTTGGGCCCCAGCATTTT. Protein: CASMGVVGPQHF.

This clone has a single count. DNA of the CDR3: TGCGCCAGCAGCCAAGGCCGCTACGAGCAGTACTTC. Protein sequence: CASSQGRYEQYF. The chain recombines TRBV5-1 with TRBJ2-7; D remains unclear. Trimming took 4 bases from V and 3 from J, leaving 8 bases between them. Germline V gene lookup returns CDR1 SGHRS and CDR2 YFSETQ. CDR3 length: 12 residues.

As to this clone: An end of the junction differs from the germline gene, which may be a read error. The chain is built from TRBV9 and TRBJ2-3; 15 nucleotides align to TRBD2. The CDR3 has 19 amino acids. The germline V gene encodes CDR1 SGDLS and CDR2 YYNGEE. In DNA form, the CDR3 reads TGTGCCAACAGCCCGGGGACTAGCGGGAGGTTCGGTGGCACAGATACGCAGTATTTT. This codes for CANSPGTSGRFGGTDTQYF.